This entry lists 5 T cell receptor beta chains sequenced from one sample in a study of T-cell reconstitution after alpha-beta-depleted transplantation in children. Construction of the TCRbeta library involved unique molecular identifiers. One entry per CDR3 protein results from TCRdb running MiXCR on the PCR reads. The sample consists of roughly 670,000 distinct CDR3 sequences, about an eighth of them appearing once. The sequencing here drew on PBMCs, taken before TCRalphabeta/CD19-depleted stem cell transplant. The source is a girl aged 2 to 9 with congenital amegakaryocytic thrombocytopenia, due to receive a stem cell transplant.

A single count supports this clonotype. This chain joins TRBV20-1 and TRBJ2-2; maybe TRBD1 (5 bases). Germline V gene sequence: CDR1 DFQATT, CDR2 SNEGSKA (reference sequence). V was clipped by 0 bases and J by 6 bases, with 11 bases between them. This CDR3 comprises 14 residues. This CDR3 reads CSARDPAGSGELFF. CDR3 nucleotides: TGCAGTGCTAGAGATCCGGCAGGGTCCGGGGAGCTGTTTTTT.

This chain connects TRBV20-1 to TRBJ2-5; TRBD2 agrees at 7 bases. With V trimmed by 1 base and J by 1 base, 0 bases remained unmatched. The CDR3 loop spans 13 amino acids. The germline CDR1 and CDR2 sequences are DFQATT and SNEGSKA (reference sequence). CDR3 residues: CSARGTSQETQYF. Here the CDR3 DNA reads TGCAGTGCTAGAGGGACTAGCCAAGAGACCCAGTACTTC.

V usage is TRBV4-1 and J usage is TRBJ2-7, with TRBD1 matching over 7 bases. The CDR3 length is 14 residues. Germline V gives CDR1 MGHRA, CDR2 YSYEKL. After removal of 3 bases from V and 2 bases from J, the junction contained 4 bases not matched to a gene. CDR3 loop: CASSHPGQTYEQYF. The CDR3 region has the DNA TGCGCCAGCAGCCACCCGGGACAGACCTACGAGCAGTACTTC.

This clonotype has more than one count but fewer than ten. The chain is built from TRBV20-1 and TRBJ2-7, with D tentatively TRBD1 (5 bases). The CDR3 totals 14 residues. The germline V gene encodes CDR1 DFQATT and CDR2 SNEGSKA (reference sequence). Between the trimmed V and J ends, which lost 0 bases and 2 bases, there was a span of 11 bases. CDR3 sequence: CSARDQRTTYEQYF. CDR3 bases: TGCAGTGCTAGAGATCAGAGGACAACCTACGAGCAGTACTTC.

At least ten counts were recorded for this clonotype. The chain has TRBV20-1 and TRBJ1-1; TRBD1 agrees at 7 bases. V shed 6 bases, J shed 7 bases, and the junction held 11 bases outside the gene matches. CDR1 and CDR2 (germline): DFQATT, SNEGSKA (reference sequence). The CDR3 length is 13 residues. The CDR3 sequence is CSARPTGAGEAFF. The CDR3 DNA reads as TGCAGTGCACGGCCTACAGGGGCCGGTGAAGCTTTCTTT.